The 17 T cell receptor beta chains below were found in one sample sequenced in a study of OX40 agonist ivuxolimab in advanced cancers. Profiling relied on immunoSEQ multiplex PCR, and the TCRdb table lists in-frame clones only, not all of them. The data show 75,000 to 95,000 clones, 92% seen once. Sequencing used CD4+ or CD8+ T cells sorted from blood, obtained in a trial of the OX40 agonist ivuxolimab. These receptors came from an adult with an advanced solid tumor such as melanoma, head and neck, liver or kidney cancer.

CDR3 nucleotides: TGTGCCAGCAGCCAGGCGGGGAATGGCTACACCTTC. Protein product: CASSQAGNGYTF. The V call is TRBV7-9, the J call TRBJ1-2, with D hard to call. The germline gives CDR1 SEHNR, CDR2 FQNEAQ (reference sequence). The CDR3 is 12 amino acids. V lost 5 bases to trimming and J lost 6 bases, with 10 bases between them.

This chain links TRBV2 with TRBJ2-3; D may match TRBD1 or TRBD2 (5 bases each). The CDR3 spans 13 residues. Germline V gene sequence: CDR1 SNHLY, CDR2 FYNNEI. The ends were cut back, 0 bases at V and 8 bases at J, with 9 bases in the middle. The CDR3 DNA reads TGTGCCAGCAGTGAAGCGGTGGGACCTACGCAGTATTTT. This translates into CASSEAVGPTQYF.

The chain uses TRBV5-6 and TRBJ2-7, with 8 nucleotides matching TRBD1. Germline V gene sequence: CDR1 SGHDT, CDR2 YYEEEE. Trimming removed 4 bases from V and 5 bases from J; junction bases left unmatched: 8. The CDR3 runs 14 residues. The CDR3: CASSRRQGSHEQYF. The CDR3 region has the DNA TGTGCCAGCAGCCGCAGACAGGGGAGCCACGAGCAGTACTTC.

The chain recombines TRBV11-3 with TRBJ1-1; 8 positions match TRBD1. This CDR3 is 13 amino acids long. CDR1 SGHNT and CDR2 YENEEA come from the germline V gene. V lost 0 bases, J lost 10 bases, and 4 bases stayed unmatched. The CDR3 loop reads CASSLDRGPRAFF. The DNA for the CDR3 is TGTGCCAGCAGCTTAGACAGGGGGCCAAGAGCTTTCTTT.

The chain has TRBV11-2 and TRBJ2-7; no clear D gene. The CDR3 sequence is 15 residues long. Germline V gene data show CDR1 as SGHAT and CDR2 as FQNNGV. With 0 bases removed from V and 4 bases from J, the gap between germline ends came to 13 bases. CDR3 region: CASSLDTGSLYEQYF. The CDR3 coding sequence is TGTGCCAGCAGCTTAGATACCGGTTCATTGTACGAGCAGTACTTC.

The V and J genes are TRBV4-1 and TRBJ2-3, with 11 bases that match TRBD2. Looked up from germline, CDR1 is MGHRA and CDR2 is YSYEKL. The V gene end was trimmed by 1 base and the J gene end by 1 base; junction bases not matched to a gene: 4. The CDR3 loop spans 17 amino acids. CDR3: CASSQGSGGAGTDTQYF. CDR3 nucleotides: TGCGCCAGCAGCCAAGGTAGCGGGGGGGCCGGCACAGATACGCAGTATTTT.

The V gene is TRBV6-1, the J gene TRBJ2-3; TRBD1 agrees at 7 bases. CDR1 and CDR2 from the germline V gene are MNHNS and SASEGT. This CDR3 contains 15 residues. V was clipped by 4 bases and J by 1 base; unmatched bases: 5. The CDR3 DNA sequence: TGTGCCAGCAGTGTTCAGGGGGTAGGCACAGATACGCAGTATTTT. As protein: CASSVQGVGTDTQYF.

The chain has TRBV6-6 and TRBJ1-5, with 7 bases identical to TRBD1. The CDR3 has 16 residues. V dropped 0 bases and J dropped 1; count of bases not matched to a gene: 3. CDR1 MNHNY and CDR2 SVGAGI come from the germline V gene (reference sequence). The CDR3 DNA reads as TGTGCCAGCAGTTACTCCCAGGGGGTGAGCAATCAGCCCCAGCATTTT. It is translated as CASSYSQGVSNQPQHF.

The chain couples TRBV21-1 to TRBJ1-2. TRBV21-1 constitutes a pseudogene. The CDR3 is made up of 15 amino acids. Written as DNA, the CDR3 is TGTGCCAGCAGCCCGACGAGGCAGTCTAACTATGGCTACACCTTC. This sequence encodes CASSPTRQSNYGYTF.

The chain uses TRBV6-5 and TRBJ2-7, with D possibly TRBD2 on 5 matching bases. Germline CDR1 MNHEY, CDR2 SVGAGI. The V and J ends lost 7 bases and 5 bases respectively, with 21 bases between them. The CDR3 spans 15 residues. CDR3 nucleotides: TGTGCCAGCACCAACGGGGTAATTGGACCGAACGAGCAGTACTTC. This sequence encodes CASTNGVIGPNEQYF.

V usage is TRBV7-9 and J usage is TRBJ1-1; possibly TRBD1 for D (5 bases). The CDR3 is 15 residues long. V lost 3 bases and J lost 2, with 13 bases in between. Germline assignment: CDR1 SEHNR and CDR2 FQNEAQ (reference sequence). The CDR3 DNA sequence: TGTGCCAGCAGCTTCTGGGGGGGTGGAAACACTGAAGCTTTCTTT. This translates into CASSFWGGGNTEAFF.

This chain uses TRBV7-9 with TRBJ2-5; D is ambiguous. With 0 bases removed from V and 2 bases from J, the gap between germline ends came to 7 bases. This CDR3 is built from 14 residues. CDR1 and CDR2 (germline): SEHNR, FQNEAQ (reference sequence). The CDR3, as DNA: TGTGCCAGCAGCTTAGCCGAAATTCAAGAGACCCAGTACTTC. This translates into CASSLAEIQETQYF.

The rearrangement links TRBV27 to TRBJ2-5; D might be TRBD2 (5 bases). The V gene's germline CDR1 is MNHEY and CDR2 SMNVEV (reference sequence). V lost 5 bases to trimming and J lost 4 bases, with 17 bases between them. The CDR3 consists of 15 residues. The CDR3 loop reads CASSRGSIVRETQYF. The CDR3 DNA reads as TGTGCCAGCAGTCGGGGATCCATAGTAAGAGAGACCCAGTACTTC.

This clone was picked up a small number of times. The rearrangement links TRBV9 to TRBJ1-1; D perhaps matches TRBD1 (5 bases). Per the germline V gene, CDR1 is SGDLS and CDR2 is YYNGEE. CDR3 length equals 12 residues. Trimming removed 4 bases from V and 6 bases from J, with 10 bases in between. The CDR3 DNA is TGTGCCAGCAGCAAAGTGGGGCCTGAAGCTTTCTTT. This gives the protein CASSKVGPEAFF. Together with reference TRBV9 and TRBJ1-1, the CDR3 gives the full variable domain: DSGVTQTPKHLITATGQRVTLRCSPRSGDLSVYWYQQSLDQGLQFLIQYYNGEERAKGNILERFSAQQFPDLHSELNLSSLELGDSALYFCASSKVGPEAFFGQGTRLTVV.

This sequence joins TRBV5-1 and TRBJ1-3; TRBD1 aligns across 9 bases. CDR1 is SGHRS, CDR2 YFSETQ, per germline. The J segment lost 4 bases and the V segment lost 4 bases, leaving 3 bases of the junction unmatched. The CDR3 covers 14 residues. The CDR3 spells CASSTTGGGNTIYF. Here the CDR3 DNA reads TGCGCCAGCAGCACCACAGGGGGCGGAAACACCATATATTTT.

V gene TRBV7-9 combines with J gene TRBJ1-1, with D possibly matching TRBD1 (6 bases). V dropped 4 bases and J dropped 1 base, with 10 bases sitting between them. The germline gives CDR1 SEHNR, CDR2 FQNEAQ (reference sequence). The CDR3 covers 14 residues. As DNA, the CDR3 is TGTGCCAGCAGCTCAGACAGGCCGAACACTGAAGCTTTCTTT. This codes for CASSSDRPNTEAFF.

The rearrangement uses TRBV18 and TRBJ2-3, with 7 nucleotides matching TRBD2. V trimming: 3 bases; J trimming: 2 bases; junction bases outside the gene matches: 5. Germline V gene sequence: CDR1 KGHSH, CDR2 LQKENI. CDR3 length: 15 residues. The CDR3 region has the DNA TGTGCCAGCTCACCCGTCGGGGGGTCCACAGATACGCAGTATTTT. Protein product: CASSPVGGSTDTQYF.